This passage covers 13 T cell receptor beta chains from one sample sequenced in a study of cytomegalovirus exposure and HLA in healthy donors. The method was immunoSEQ multiplex PCR; TCRdb's version includes in-frame clones alone and lacks a portion of them. The sample lists approximately 200,000 clones; around nine tenths were seen once. The specimen sequenced was PBMCs. The receptors stem from a woman aged 18-29 years in good health and CMV-seronegative.

V is TRBV6-5 and J is TRBJ1-2; unclear D gene. Trimming took 6 bases from V and 7 from J, leaving 18 bases between them. Germline V gene sequence: CDR1 MNHEY, CDR2 SVGAGI. The CDR3 length is 14 residues. The DNA for the CDR3 is TGTGCCAGCAGCACGGACTCCTTTCCGGGTGGCTACACCTTC. It codes for CASSTDSFPGGYTF.

The V call is TRBV6-5, the J call TRBJ2-7; no definite D call. Between the trimmed V and J ends, which lost 4 bases and 5 bases, there was a span of 12 bases. Germline CDR1 and CDR2: MNHEY and SVGAGI. The CDR3 spans 13 residues. The CDR3 DNA is TGTGCCAGCAGTTTCTCCTACGCCCACGAGCAGTACTTC. It codes for CASSFSYAHEQYF.

This clone was seen just once. This chain links TRBV5-4 with TRBJ2-1; 8 bases are shared with TRBD2. V was clipped by 3 bases and J by 1 base; unmatched bases: 18. The CDR3 length is 20 residues. Per the germline V gene, CDR1 is SGHNT and CDR2 is YYREEE (reference sequence). CDR3 protein: CASSSTPSGGGFLSYNEQFF. In DNA, the CDR3 is TGTGCCAGCAGCTCCACCCCCTCGGGGGGGGGCTTCCTGTCCTACAATGAGCAGTTCTTC.

This clone appeared a single time. V gene TRBV29-1 combines with J gene TRBJ2-5; D is undetermined. Germline values: CDR1 SQVTM, CDR2 ANQGSEA. V lost 4 bases and J lost 3, with 15 bases in between. The CDR3 has 14 residues. CDR3 nucleotide sequence: TGCAGCGTTGGGTTTGCAGTCCGAAAAGAGACCCAGTACTTC. This encodes CSVGFAVRKETQYF.

The rearrangement uses TRBV30 and TRBJ1-5; D is possibly TRBD1 (5 bases). Germline lookup yields CDR1 GTSNPN and CDR2 SVGIG (reference sequence). Trimming cost V 0 bases and J 1 base, with 7 bases left between them. The CDR3 is 14 residues long. CDR3 sequence reads: CAWSVRGSNQPQHF. CDR3 coding DNA: TGTGCCTGGAGTGTACGGGGGAGCAATCAGCCCCAGCATTTT.

In its sample, this clone was seen a few times. The chain combines TRBV10-2 with TRBJ2-7, with D perhaps TRBD2 (6 bases). Germline-derived CDR1 and CDR2 are WSHSY and SAAADI. The V end was cut by 3 bases, the J end by 5 bases, with 23 bases between. This CDR3 is built from 17 residues. The CDR3: CASSEVGRPQTLNEQYF. The CDR3, as DNA: TGCGCCAGCAGTGAAGTGGGGAGGCCCCAAACTTTAAACGAGCAGTACTTC.

This chain uses TRBV30 with TRBJ2-1, with 11 bases that match TRBD1. Germline V gene sequence: CDR1 GTSNPN, CDR2 SVGIG (reference sequence). J lost 4 bases, V lost 1 base, and 3 bases had no gene match. CDR3 size: 15 residues. CDR3 nucleotide sequence: TGTGCCTGGAGTGAAAGGGACAGGGGGTACAATGAGCAGTTCTTC. It codes for CAWSERDRGYNEQFF.

This clone was seen a single time. The chain uses TRBV2 and TRBJ2-7; 12 nucleotides agree with TRBD1. From germline, CDR1 is SNHLY and CDR2 FYNNEI. The length of the CDR3 is 13 residues. Trimming took 8 bases from V and 6 from J; bases not matched to a gene: 5. CDR3 sequence: CASRDRGLFEQYF. CDR3 DNA: TGTGCCAGCCGGGACAGGGGGCTGTTCGAGCAGTACTTC.

The gene calls are TRBV30 and TRBJ2-2, with a possible D match to TRBD1 (6 bases). With 1 base removed from V and 5 bases from J, the gap between germline ends came to 8 bases. Germline V gene sequence: CDR1 GTSNPN, CDR2 SVGIG (reference sequence). The CDR3 covers 13 residues. The CDR3 DNA follows: TGTGCCTGGAGTGCCCAGGGGACCGGGGAGCTGTTTTTT. Translated, it gives CAWSAQGTGELFF.

The genes are TRBV2 and TRBJ2-3, with D perhaps matching TRBD2 (5 bases). The CDR3 consists of 15 residues. Germline-derived CDR1 and CDR2 are SNHLY and FYNNEI. Trimming took off 5 bases at V and 1 base at J, with 13 bases between the two ends. The CDR3 coding sequence is TGTGCCAGCAGTATAGAGGGAGTCGGCACAGATACGCAGTATTTT. Its protein product is CASSIEGVGTDTQYF. Supplemented by reference TRBV2 and TRBJ2-3, the full variable domain reads EPEVTQTPSHQVTQMGQEVILRCVPISNHLYFYWYRQILGQKVEFLVSFYNNEISEKSEIFDDQFSVERPDGSNFTLKIRSTKLEDSAMYFCASSIEGVGTDTQYFGPGTRLTVL.

The chain is built from TRBV9 and TRBJ1-1, with no clear D. Trimming cost V 4 bases and J 1 base, with 5 bases left between them. The CDR3 length is 12 residues. CDR1 is SGDLS, CDR2 YYNGEE, per germline. The CDR3 is CASSFRNTEAFF. CDR3 in DNA: TGTGCCAGCAGCTTCCGGAACACTGAAGCTTTCTTT.

The chain carries TRBV5-1 and TRBJ2-2, with D possibly being TRBD1 (5 bases). With 0 bases removed from V and 3 bases from J, the gap between germline ends came to 9 bases. The CDR3 covers 15 residues. The germline CDR1 and CDR2 sequences are SGHRS and YFSETQ. CDR3 DNA sequence: TGCGCCAGCAGCTTGGTCCAGGGCCACACCGGGGAGCTGTTTTTT. This codes for CASSLVQGHTGELFF.

The CDR3 DNA reads as TGTGCCAGCAGCTTCGATGTCCCGGGACTCGCTAGCACAGATACGCAGTATTTT. Its translation: CASSFDVPGLASTDTQYF. V is TRBV11-1 and J is TRBJ2-3; maybe TRBD2 (6 bases). The germline CDR1 and CDR2 sequences are SGHAT and FQDESV (reference sequence). This CDR3 spans 18 amino acids. Between the trimmed V and J ends, which lost 3 bases and 0 bases, there was a span of 19 bases.